This is a list of T cell receptor beta chains from one sample in a study of blood T cell repertoires in COVID-19. Produced via immunoSEQ multiplex PCR; TCRdb's table is partial and in-frame only. Seen here are 120,000 or so clones, roughly 90% observed once, and the top ten hold about 8%. Sequences were obtained from peripheral blood. The source of these receptors is a man between 45 and 60 years old with acute or convalescent COVID-19. The CDR3 runs from the conserved cysteine through the conserved F or W. A D gene is named only where the DNA matches it firmly. The size field is filled for only some rows; it gives once, few, many or a size class.

>TRBV5-4|TRBJ1-1|NA|TRBD1
TGTGCCAGCAGCGCTGACAGGGGGCGTCAAGACACTGAAGCTTTCTTT
CASSADRGRQDTEAFF
>TRBV18|TRBJ2-7|NA|TRBD1
TGTGCCAGCTCACCGGGGGACAGGGGCTACATACGGGAGCAGTACTTC
CASSPGDRGYIREQYF
>TRBV19|TRBJ1-1|NA|TRBD1
TGTGCCAGTAGTATGGGGACAGGGAGTCCAAACACTGAAGCTTTCTTT
CASSMGTGSPNTEAFF
>TRBV9|TRBJ1-5|once|TRBD1
TGTGCCAGCAGCGGCGGGACAGAAGTGGGCAATCAGCCCCAGCATTTT
CASSGGTEVGNQPQHF
>TRBV5-8|TRBJ2-5|NA|NA
TGTGCCAGCAGTCCGGGACATCTAGGGGCCCAACAGGAGACCCAGTACTTC
CASSPGHLGAQQETQYF
>TRBV11-2|TRBJ2-7|few|NA
TGTGCCAGCAGCTTCCTCTACGAGCAGTACTTC
CASSFLYEQYF
>TRBV14|TRBJ1-1|NA|TRBD1
TGTGCCAGCAGCCAACGGGTAGGGACAGGGGGCACTGAAGCTTTCTTT
CASSQRVGTGGTEAFF
>TRBV11-2|TRBJ1-4|NA|NA
TGTGCCAGCAGCTTAGCAGGGGCAGGTAGTGAAAAACTGTTTTTT
CASSLAGAGSEKLFF
>TRBV18|TRBJ2-5|once|TRBD2
TGTGCCAGCTCACCCCTAGTACTAGCGGGAGGTGAGACCCAGTACTTC
CASSPLVLAGGETQYF
>TRBV5-1|TRBJ1-2|once|NA
TGCGCCAGCAGCTTGGTGACGGGCGAGGGAGGCTACACCTTC
CASSLVTGEGGYTF
>TRBV30|TRBJ2-2|once|TRBD1
TGTGCCTGGAGGGGACAGGGGGCCGGGGAGCTGTTTTTT
CAWRGQGAGELFF
>TRBV30|TRBJ1-1|NA|TRBD1
TGTGCCTGGAGTGTCCCGGGACAGGGGCAAGCTTTCTTT
CAWSVPGQGQAFF
>TRBV5-1|TRBJ1-6|NA|TRBD1
TGCGCCAGCCACCGGGACAGGGATGGTTCACCCCTCCACTTT
CASHRDRDGSPLHF
>TRBV5-1|TRBJ1-4|NA|NA
TGCGCCAGCAGCTTGGGTATTGGTGGGGCCGGTGAAAAACTGTTTTTT
CASSLGIGGAGEKLFF
>TRBV19|TRBJ2-5|NA|NA
TGTGCCAGTAGTCACGGGAGACAGACATACCAAGAGACCCAGTACTTC
CASSHGRQTYQETQYF
>TRBV3-1/TRBV3-2|TRBJ2-7|NA|TRBD1
TGTGCCAGCAGCCCCGGACAGGGATACTCCTACGAGCAGTACTTC
CASSPGQGYSYEQYF
>TRBV7-7|TRBJ2-1|NA|TRBD2
TGTGCCAGCAGCGCGGGACTAGCGGGAGTCATGGATGAGCAGTTCTTC
CASSAGLAGVMDEQFF
>TRBV2|TRBJ1-5|once|TRBD1
TGTGCCAGCACAGCGCAGGGGGCAGGTCAGCCCCAGCATTTT
CASTAQGAGQPQHF
>TRBV5-1|TRBJ2-2|NA|NA
TGCGCCAGCAGCTTGGGACTGACTAACACCGGGGAGCTGTTTTTT
CASSLGLTNTGELFF
>TRBV19|TRBJ2-1|NA|TRBD2
TGTGCCAGTAGTACACCGGGACTAGGCTACAATGAGCAGTTCTTC
CASSTPGLGYNEQFF
>TRBV27|TRBJ1-5|NA|NA
TGTGCCAGCAGTTTTCAAGGGGCGAATCAGCCCCAGCATTTT
CASSFQGANQPQHF
>TRBV4-1|TRBJ2-2|NA|TRBD1
TGCGCCAGCAGCCCCAGGGGGCCAAGAATAAACACCGGGGAGCTGTTTTTT
CASSPRGPRINTGELFF
>TRBV19|TRBJ2-1|NA|TRBD2
TGTGCCAGTAGTATAGTCCTAGCGGGAGCGAATGAGCAGTTCTTC
CASSIVLAGANEQFF
>TRBV24-1|TRBJ1-1|NA|TRBD1
TGTGCCACCAGTGATTTAGGGACAGGGGATGAAGCTTTCTTT
CATSDLGTGDEAFF
>TRBV7-9|TRBJ2-6|NA|TRBD1
TGTGCCAGCAGCACAGTTGGACAGGGATTCACTGGGGCCAACGTCCTGACTTTC
CASSTVGQGFTGANVLTF
>TRBV3-1/TRBV3-2|TRBJ2-3|NA|NA
TGTGCCAGCAGGCCAACTGCGGGGGATACGCAGTATTTT
CASRPTAGDTQYF
>TRBV5-4|TRBJ1-2|NA|TRBD1
TGTGCCAGCAGCTTGGGGTCAGGGGGACAGGACTATGGCTACACCTTC
CASSLGSGGQDYGYTF
>TRBV7-9|TRBJ2-1|NA|NA
TGTGCCAGCAGCTTAGCGCCGGGACTCGAAACCTACAATGAGCAGTTCTTC
CASSLAPGLETYNEQFF
>TRBV5-1|TRBJ2-1|NA|TRBD1
TGCGCCAGCAGCTTGGGGGTTCAGGGGGCCCCTTACAATGAGCAGTTCTTC
CASSLGVQGAPYNEQFF
>TRBV30|TRBJ2-7|NA|TRBD1
TGTGCCTGGAGTCACCGGGACAGCTTCTCCTACGAGCAGTACTTC
CAWSHRDSFSYEQYF
>TRBV5-8|TRBJ1-2|NA|TRBD1
TGTGCCAGCAGCCACCGACAGGGCGGTGGCTACACCTTC
CASSHRQGGGYTF
>TRBV10-3|TRBJ1-5|NA|NA
TGTGCCATCAGTGAGGATCTTAGCCCAGGCAATCAGCCCCAGCATTTT
CAISEDLSPGNQPQHF
>TRBV6-5|TRBJ2-7|NA|NA
TGTGCCAGCAGTCGACAGGAGAACTACGAGCAGTACTTC
CASSRQENYEQYF
>TRBV3-1/TRBV3-2|TRBJ2-1|NA|NA
TGTGCCAGCAGCCAAGATCAGGCTTACTCCTACAATGAGCAGTTCTTC
CASSQDQAYSYNEQFF
>TRBV19|TRBJ1-5|NA|TRBD1
TGTGCCAGTAGCCGGACAGGGGCAGTTAATAGCAATCAGCCCCAGCATTTT
CASSRTGAVNSNQPQHF
>TRBV12-3/TRBV12-4|TRBJ1-5|once|NA
TGTGCCAGCAGTTTATTTCAGAATCAGCCCCAGCATTTT
CASSLFQNQPQHF
>TRBV9|TRBJ1-6|NA|TRBD1
TGTGCCAGCAGCAAGACAGGGGGCGGGTCACCCCTCCACTTT
CASSKTGGGSPLHF
>TRBV5-1|TRBJ2-3|NA|TRBD1
TGCGCCACCAAAACAGGGGGAACAGATACGCAGTATTTT
CATKTGGTDTQYF
>TRBV5-4|TRBJ2-7|NA|TRBD2
TGTGCCAGCAGCTCGAGCGGGAGGGCCTACGAGCAGTACTTC
CASSSSGRAYEQYF
>TRBV27|TRBJ2-7|NA|TRBD2
TGTGCCAGCAGTTTGAGGGAGGGTTACGAGCAGTACTTC
CASSLREGYEQYF
>TRBV6-6|TRBJ1-5|NA|TRBD1
TGTGCCAGCAGTTACGGACAGGGGATAGAGCAGCCCCAGCATTTT
CASSYGQGIEQPQHF
>TRBV5-4|TRBJ2-1|NA|TRBD2
TGTGCCAGCAGCTTGGGACTAGCGGGAGGAGGGAATGAGCAGTTCTTC
CASSLGLAGGGNEQFF
>TRBV10-3|TRBJ2-7|NA|TRBD1
TGTGCCATCAGTGAGTCGGTAGGGGGCGGGTACGAGCAGTACTTC
CAISESVGGGYEQYF
>TRBV15|TRBJ1-4|once|NA
TGTGCCACCAGCAGGCGTAGCATCAATGAAAAACTGTTTTTT
CATSRRSINEKLFF
>TRBV2|TRBJ1-4|NA|NA
TGTGCCAGCAGTGTTGAAGTCCCACCCCGGACAGTATGGTTTTTT
CASSVEVPPRTVWFF
>TRBV5-1|TRBJ1-1|NA|TRBD1
TGCGCCAGCAGCCAGACAGGGTACATGAACACTGAAGCTTTCTTT
CASSQTGYMNTEAFF
>TRBV25-1|TRBJ2-1|once|NA
TGTGCCAGCAGTGCTTTGTGGGCAGGGATAGAGGAGCAGTTCTTC
CASSALWAGIEEQFF
>TRBV7-7|TRBJ2-2|NA|NA
TGTGCCAGCAGCCTACTTGAAGGCGGGATGCGAACCGGGGAGCTGTTTTTT
CASSLLEGGMRTGELFF
>TRBV5-4|TRBJ2-6|NA|TRBD2
TGTGCCAGCAGCGGGACTAGTCCAACCTCTGGGGCCAACGTCCTGACTTTC
CASSGTSPTSGANVLTF
>TRBV10-2|TRBJ2-1|NA|NA
TGCGCCAGCAGAGCGATTGGCAATGAGCAGTTCTTC
CASRAIGNEQFF
>TRBV7-8|TRBJ1-1|NA|NA
TGTGCCAGCAGCTTAGTGGAGGGAAGGACTGAAGCTTTCTTT
CASSLVEGRTEAFF
>TRBV5-1|TRBJ1-4|NA|NA
TGCGCCAGCAGCCCGAACAGGGCCGTCGGGAATGAAAAACTGTTTTTT
CASSPNRAVGNEKLFF
>TRBV7-9|TRBJ1-1|NA|TRBD1
TGTGCCAGCAGCTTCCCGAGGACAGGTCGGAACACTGAAGCTTTCTTT
CASSFPRTGRNTEAFF
>TRBV5-5|TRBJ2-7|NA|NA
TGTGCCAGCAGCTTGGAGGGACAGTGGACTACGGGCCAGTACTTC
CASSLEGQWTTGQYF